These 26 T cell receptor beta chains came from one sample sequenced in a study of blood T cell repertoires in COVID-19. Measured with immunoSEQ multiplex PCR; TCRdb has only the in-frame clones, and not every one. Of around 150,000 clones in the sample, roughly 88% were seen once. Sequenced input: peripheral blood. These receptors were collected from a woman aged 45-65 years in a cohort sampled during active or convalescent COVID-19.

V gene TRBV5-1 combines with J gene TRBJ1-2; D is uncertain. Germline-derived CDR1 and CDR2 are SGHRS and YFSETQ. V was pared by 0 bases and J by 6 bases, with 12 bases between. The CDR3 covers 14 residues. The CDR3 reads CASSLALQTDGYTF. The CDR3 coding sequence is TGCGCCAGCAGCTTGGCCCTACAGACCGATGGCTACACCTTC.

This chain uses TRBV23-1 with TRBJ2-7, with D possibly being TRBD2 (6 bases). TRBV23-1 is an ORF; its function is uncertain. The V end was cut by 6 bases, the J end by 1 base, with 16 bases between. The CDR3 totals 15 residues. DNA of the CDR3: TGCGCCAGCAGCCCCTGGGCGGGGAGTTCCTACGAGCAGTACTTC. Translated: CASSPWAGSSYEQYF.

In its sample, this clone was seen a few times. This chain joins TRBV3-1 (or the pseudogene TRBV3-2) and TRBJ2-7; D is possibly TRBD1 (6 bases). The V and J ends lost 0 bases and 2 bases respectively, with 8 bases between them. This CDR3 has 14 residues. The germline gives CDR1 LGHDT, CDR2 YNNKEL (reference sequence). CDR3 in DNA: TGTGCCAGCAGCCAAGATACAGGGCCCTACGAGCAGTACTTC. Its translation is CASSQDTGPYEQYF.

The rearrangement links TRBV18 to TRBJ1-5; D uncertain. The CDR3 totals 14 residues. From germline, CDR1 is KGHSH and CDR2 LQKENI. V was pared by 5 bases and J by 1 base, with 9 bases between. The CDR3 here is CASSIGESNQPQHF. As DNA, the CDR3 is TGTGCCAGCTCAATCGGGGAGAGCAATCAGCCCCAGCATTTT.

The chain combines TRBV12-3 or TRBV12-4 with TRBJ2-5, with D hard to call. The ends were cut back, 3 bases at V and 7 bases at J, with 6 bases in the middle. The CDR3 is 11 amino acids. The CDR3 region is CASSLRGTQYF. CDR3 nucleotide sequence: TGTGCCAGCAGTTTGAGAGGGACCCAGTACTTC.

This chain uses TRBV6-6 with TRBJ2-3; 7 positions match TRBD2. The CDR3 runs 15 residues. Germline values: CDR1 MNHNY, CDR2 SVGAGI (reference sequence). V shed 0 bases and J 7 bases; nucleotides not matched to a gene: 7. The CDR3 protein is CASSYSPVGGNTQYF. CDR3 in DNA: TGTGCCAGCAGTTACTCGCCGGTGGGGGGGAATACGCAGTATTTT.

This rearrangement joins TRBV7-3 to TRBJ2-1; a weak D match, TRBD1 (5 bases). The CDR3 is 15 residues long. V was shortened by 0 bases and J by 7 bases, with 13 bases between the two germline ends. Germline V gives CDR1 SGHTA, CDR2 FQGTGA. This CDR3 reads CASSLTGQVMNEQFF. The CDR3 DNA reads TGTGCCAGCAGCTTAACGGGGCAGGTCATGAATGAGCAGTTCTTC.

V is TRBV14 and J is TRBJ2-1, with a weak D call TRBD2 (5 bases). The CDR3 totals 14 residues. Deletions cut 6 bases from V and 10 bases from J, with 19 bases between. CDR1 and CDR2 from the germline V gene are SGHDN and FVKESK. The CDR3 region has the DNA TGTGCCAGCAGAAACGCTGTCGGAGGTTGGGAGCAGTTCTTC. Its translation: CASRNAVGGWEQFF.

The V call is TRBV7-2, the J call TRBJ2-3, with 14 bases fitting TRBD2. The CDR3 length is 15 residues. Per the germline V gene, CDR1 is SGHTA and CDR2 is FQGNSA. V lost 8 bases to trimming and J lost 9 bases; unmatched junction nucleotides: 10. CDR3 loop: CASGTGTSGGGTQYF. CDR3 DNA sequence: TGTGCCAGCGGGACCGGGACTAGCGGGGGCGGGACGCAGTATTTT.

This chain joins TRBV6-5 and TRBJ1-5; 10 positions match TRBD1. Germline V gives CDR1 MNHEY, CDR2 SVGAGI. J lost 5 bases, V lost 6 bases, and 7 bases had no gene match. CDR3 length equals 15 residues. Here the CDR3 DNA reads TGTGCCAGCAGCCAAGGACAGGGGGGGGATCAGCCCCAGCATTTT. It specifies CASSQGQGGDQPQHF.

The chain joins TRBV7-2 to TRBJ1-1; 9 bases are a match to TRBD1. With 4 bases clipped from V and 14 bases from J, the junction kept 11 bases outside the gene matches. Germline assignment: CDR1 SGHTA and CDR2 FQGNSA. CDR3 length: 13 amino acids. CDR3 nucleotides: TGTGCCAGCAGCTCCCGGGACAGGGTGAAGCTGTTCTTT. This gives the protein CASSSRDRVKLFF. The variable domain in full, with the rest retrieved from reference TRBV7-2 and TRBJ1-1, is GAGVSQSPSNKVTEKGKDVELRCDPISGHTALYWYRQSLGQGLEFLIYFQGNSAPDKSGLPSDRFSAERTGGSVSTLTIQRTQQEDSAVYLCASSSRDRVKLFFGQGTRLTVV.

The J gene is TRBJ1-1, the V gene TRBV7-4; the D gene is possibly TRBD1 (5 bases). Trimming stripped 5 bases from V and 5 bases from J, with 24 bases between. This CDR3 is built from 17 residues. The germline gives CDR1 SGHVT, CDR2 SQSDAQ. CDR3 loop: CASSHILDSSTITEAFF. In nucleotides, the CDR3 is TGTGCCAGCAGCCATATCCTAGACAGCTCTACTATTACTGAAGCTTTCTTT.

This clone occurred once. V gene TRBV5-1 combines with J gene TRBJ1-6; a weak D match, TRBD1 (6 bases). V was shortened by 1 base and J by 9 bases, with 8 bases between the two germline ends. The length of the CDR3 is 13 residues. Germline V gives CDR1 SGHRS, CDR2 YFSETQ. CDR3 bases: TGCGCCAGCAGCTTGCTAGGGGGTTCACCCCTCCACTTT. It codes for CASSLLGGSPLHF.

The rearrangement uses TRBV4-1 and TRBJ1-2; D is ambiguous. The V gene lost 3 bases and the J gene lost 8 bases, with 13 bases spanning the gap. The germline V gene has CDR1 MGHRA and CDR2 YSYEKL. The CDR3 consists of 13 residues. This chain's CDR3 is CASSHGVEMGYTF. The CDR3 region has the DNA TGCGCCAGCAGCCATGGAGTAGAAATGGGCTACACCTTC.

The chain recombines TRBV5-1 with TRBJ1-1, with D maybe TRBD1 (6 bases). CDR3 size: 14 residues. The V gene lost 2 bases and the J gene lost 5 bases, with 13 bases spanning the gap. In germline, CDR1 is SGHRS, CDR2 YFSETQ. The CDR3 region has the DNA TGCGCCAGCAGCTTCGGGGGGCAAGGGACTGAAGCTTTCTTT. Amino acids: CASSFGGQGTEAFF.

The chain uses TRBV3-1 (or the pseudogene TRBV3-2) and TRBJ1-3; D remains unclear. Germline V gene sequence: CDR1 LGHDT, CDR2 YNNKEL (reference sequence). The CDR3 totals 13 residues. With 5 bases removed from V and 4 bases from J, the gap between germline ends came to 9 bases. The CDR3 spells CASSEVSGNTIYF. CDR3 in DNA: TGTGCCAGCAGCGAGGTGTCGGGAAACACCATATATTTT.

This sequence joins TRBV9 and TRBJ2-3; 8 bases fit TRBD2. With 0 bases clipped from V and 3 bases from J, the junction kept 6 bases outside the gene matches. Germline V lookup: CDR1 SGDLS, CDR2 YYNGEE. The CDR3 is 16 amino acids. DNA for the CDR3: TGTGCCAGCAGCGTAGACCGGGGGGGCCGGACAGATACGCAGTATTTT. Its protein is CASSVDRGGRTDTQYF.

The chain couples TRBV12-3 or TRBV12-4 to TRBJ1-1, with no clear D. CDR3 length equals 13 residues. V was cut by 6 bases and J by 1 base, with 9 bases left in between. CDR3 protein: CASSENRNTEAFF. The CDR3 coding sequence is TGTGCCAGCAGCGAAAACAGGAACACTGAAGCTTTCTTT.

This clone appeared a few times. The gene calls are TRBV3-1 (or the pseudogene TRBV3-2) and TRBJ2-2; tentative D call: TRBD2 (5 bases). The CDR3 runs 14 residues. V lost 3 bases and J lost 5, with 10 bases in between. CDR1 and CDR2 (germline): LGHDT, YNNKEL (reference sequence). CDR3 DNA: TGTGCCAGCAGCCACGGGATAGGAACCGGGGAGCTGTTTTTT. Its protein product is CASSHGIGTGELFF.

The chain employs TRBV4-1 and TRBJ1-1, with TRBD1 matching 9 bases. Germline-derived CDR1 and CDR2 are MGHRA and YSYEKL. The CDR3 is 13 residues long. With V trimmed by 4 bases and J by 6 bases, 3 bases remained unmatched. The CDR3 is CASSRTGGPEAFF. The CDR3 DNA reads TGCGCCAGCAGCCGAACAGGGGGCCCTGAAGCTTTCTTT.

CDR3 in amino acids: CASSYRGLAGSYEQYF. The DNA for the CDR3 is TGTGCCAGCAGTTACCGGGGACTAGCGGGTTCATACGAGCAGTACTTC. The V gene is TRBV6-5, the J gene TRBJ2-7, with TRBD2 matching over 12 bases. This CDR3 contains 16 residues. Germline loops: CDR1 MNHEY, CDR2 SVGAGI. The trim removed 2 bases at V and 4 bases at J, leaving 6 bases unmatched.

The chain couples TRBV19 to TRBJ2-3; 12 bases agree with TRBD2. The CDR3 totals 19 residues. Germline CDR1 and CDR2: LNHDA and SQIVND (reference sequence). Losses at the gene ends were 7 bases for V and 4 bases for J; bases not matched to a gene: 18. CDR3 coding DNA: TGTGCCAGTACTCTCACTAGCGGGGGGCCTGAGTTCGGCCCAGATACGCAGTATTTT. The encoded protein is CASTLTSGGPEFGPDTQYF.

The gene calls are TRBV7-9 and TRBJ1-1, with TRBD1 identical over 7 bases. This CDR3 has 13 amino acids. V trimming: 6 bases; J trimming: 6 bases; junction bases outside the gene matches: 7. Germline assignment: CDR1 SEHNR and CDR2 FQNEAQ (reference sequence). The CDR3 DNA is TGTGCCAGCAGAATCGGGACAGACTCTGAAGCTTTCTTT. Amino acids: CASRIGTDSEAFF.

The rearrangement links TRBV4-3 to TRBJ1-5, with D unresolved. This CDR3 spans 14 amino acids. The germline CDR1 and CDR2 sequences are LGHNA and YSLEER. Trimming shortened V by 1 base and J by 2 bases, and 6 bases separated the two germline ends. CDR3 nucleotide sequence: TGCGCCAGCAGCCAAGGAAGAGGCAATCAGCCCCAGCATTTT. It yields the protein CASSQGRGNQPQHF.

This sequence joins TRBV29-1 and TRBJ1-4; 9 nucleotides match TRBD1. The germline gives CDR1 SQVTM, CDR2 ANQGSEA. CDR3 length: 13 amino acids. With 1 base clipped from V and 8 bases from J, the junction kept 2 bases outside the gene matches. CDR3 loop: CSVEGTGDEKLFF. DNA for the CDR3: TGCAGCGTTGAAGGGACAGGGGACGAAAAACTGTTTTTT. The variable domain in full, with the rest retrieved from reference TRBV29-1 and TRBJ1-4, is SAVISQKPSRDICQRGTSLTIQCQVDSQVTMMFWYRQQPGQSLTLIATANQGSEATYESGFVIDKFPISRPNLTFSTLTVSNMSPEDSSIYLCSVEGTGDEKLFFGSGTQLSVL.

This chain uses TRBV6-5 with TRBJ1-4; D is uncertain. CDR1 and CDR2 (germline): MNHEY, SVGAGI. There are 16 residues in the CDR3. V was pared by 0 bases and J by 3 bases, with 11 bases between. CDR3 protein: CASSYSTVFANEKLFF. DNA of the CDR3: TGTGCCAGCAGTTACTCGACTGTCTTCGCTAATGAAAAACTGTTTTTT.